This T cell receptor (beta chain) was found in a study of graft-versus-host responses after intestinal transplantation. V dropped 0 bases and J dropped 6; count of bases not matched to a gene: 5. CDR3 size: 15 residues. Germline assignment: CDR1 SGHRS and CDR2 YFSETQ. Broader study findings: GvH clones detected in recipient marrow included some appearing first in ileum or blood.

This clone was observed a few times. The antigen is undetermined. Clones were read by immunoSEQ multiplex PCR, and TCRdb kept only the in-frame ones, dropping some. The table lists about 85,000 clones, roughly 87% of them singletons, with 17% in the top ten. V usage is TRBV5-1 and J usage is TRBJ2-1; TRBD1 agrees at 8 bases. The sequence was obtained from a human donor who received an intestinal transplant. This material consisted of unstimulated CD8+ T cells sorted from spleen or lymph node cells, taken before intestinal transplant. The CDR3 DNA follows: TGCGCCAGCAGCTTGGGGCAGGGGGCGGGCAATGAGCAGTTCTTC. Translation gives CASSLGQGAGNEQFF.